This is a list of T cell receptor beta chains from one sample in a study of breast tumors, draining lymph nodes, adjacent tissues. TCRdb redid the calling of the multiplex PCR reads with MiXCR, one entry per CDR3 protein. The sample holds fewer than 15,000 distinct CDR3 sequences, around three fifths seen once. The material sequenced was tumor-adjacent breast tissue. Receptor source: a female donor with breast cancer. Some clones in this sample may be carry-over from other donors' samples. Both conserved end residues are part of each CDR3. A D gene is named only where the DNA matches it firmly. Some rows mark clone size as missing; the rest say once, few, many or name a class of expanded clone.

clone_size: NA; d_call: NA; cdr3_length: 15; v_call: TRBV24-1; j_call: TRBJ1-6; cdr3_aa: CATSDLPKPNSPLHF; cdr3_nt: TGTGCCACCAGTGATTTGCCTAAACCCAATTCACCCCTCCACTTT
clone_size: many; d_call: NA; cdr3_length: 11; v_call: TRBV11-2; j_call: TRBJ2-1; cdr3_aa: CASTTYNEQFF; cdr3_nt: TGTGCCAGCACCACGTACAATGAGCAGTTCTTC
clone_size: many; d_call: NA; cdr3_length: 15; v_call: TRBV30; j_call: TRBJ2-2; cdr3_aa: CAWKLDGLNPGELFF; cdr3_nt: TGTGCCTGGAAGCTAGACGGCCTAAACCCCGGGGAGCTGTTTTTT
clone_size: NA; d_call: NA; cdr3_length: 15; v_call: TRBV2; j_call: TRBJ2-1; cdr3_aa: CASSEAFRGYNEQFF; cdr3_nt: TGTGCCAGCAGTGAAGCATTCAGGGGTTACAATGAGCAGTTCTTC
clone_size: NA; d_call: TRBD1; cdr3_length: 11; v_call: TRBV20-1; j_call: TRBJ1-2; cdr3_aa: CSADRVRGYTF; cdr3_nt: TGCAGTGCGGACAGGGTTCGTGGCTACACCTTC
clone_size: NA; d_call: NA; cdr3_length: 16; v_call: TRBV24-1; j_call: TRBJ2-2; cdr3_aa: CATSEPGTWTHGELFF; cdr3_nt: TGTGCCACCAGTGAACCCGGGACATGGACTCACGGGGAGCTGTTTTTT
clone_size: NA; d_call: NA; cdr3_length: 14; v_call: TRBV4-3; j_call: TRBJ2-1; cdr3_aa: CASSLRSAYNEQFF; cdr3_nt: TGCGCCAGCAGCCTGCGGAGCGCCTACAATGAGCAGTTCTTC
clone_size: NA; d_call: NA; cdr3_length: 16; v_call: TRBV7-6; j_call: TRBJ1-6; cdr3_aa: CASSLEAGHRNSPLHF; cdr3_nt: TGTGCCAGCAGCTTAGAAGCGGGACACCGGAATTCACCCCTCCACTTT
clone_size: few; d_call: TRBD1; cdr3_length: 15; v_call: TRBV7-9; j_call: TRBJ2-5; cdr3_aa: CASSYGQGQRETQYF; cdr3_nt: TGTGCCAGCAGCTACGGACAGGGACAGAGAGAGACCCAGTACTTC
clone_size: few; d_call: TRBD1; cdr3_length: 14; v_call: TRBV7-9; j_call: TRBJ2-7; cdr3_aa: CASSDSTGSYEQYF; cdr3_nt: TGTGCCAGCAGTGATTCGACAGGGTCCTACGAGCAGTACTTC
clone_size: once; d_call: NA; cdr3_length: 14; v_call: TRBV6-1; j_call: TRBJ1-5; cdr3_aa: CASSDQDRTMGQHF; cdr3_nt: TGTGCCAGCAGTGATCAGGACCGAACAATGGGGCAGCACTTT
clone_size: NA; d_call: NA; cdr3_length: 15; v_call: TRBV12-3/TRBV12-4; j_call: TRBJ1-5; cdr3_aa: CASTERDLDVQPQHF; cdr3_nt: TGTGCCAGCACCGAACGGGATTTGGATGTTCAGCCCCAGCATTTT
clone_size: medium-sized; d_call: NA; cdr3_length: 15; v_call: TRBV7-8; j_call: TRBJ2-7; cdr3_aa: CASSTDPPGYYEQYF; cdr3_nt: TGTGCCAGCAGCACCGATCCCCCAGGGTACTACGAGCAGTACTTC
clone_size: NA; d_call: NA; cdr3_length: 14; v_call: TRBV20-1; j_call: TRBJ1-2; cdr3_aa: CSALITGLKNGYTF; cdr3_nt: TGCAGTGCCCTCATCACAGGGTTAAAGAATGGCTACACCTTC
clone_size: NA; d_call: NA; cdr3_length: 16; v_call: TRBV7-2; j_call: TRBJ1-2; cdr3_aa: CASSFEAYGSGYGYTF; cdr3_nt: TGCGCCAGCAGCTTCGAGGCCTACGGGTCCGGCTATGGCTACACCTTC
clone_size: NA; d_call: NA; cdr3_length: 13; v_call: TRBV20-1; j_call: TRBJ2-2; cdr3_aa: CSARRGLDGELFF; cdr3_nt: TGCAGTGCTAGGAGGGGCTTGGACGGGGAGCTGTTTTTT
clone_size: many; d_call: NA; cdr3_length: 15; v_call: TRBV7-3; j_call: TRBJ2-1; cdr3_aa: CASSPDSAPGYEQFF; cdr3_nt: TGTGCCAGCAGCCCAGACAGTGCTCCGGGATATGAGCAGTTCTTC
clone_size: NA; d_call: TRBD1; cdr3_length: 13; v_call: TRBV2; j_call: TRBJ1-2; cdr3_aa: CASDPTGVYGYTF; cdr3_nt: TGTGCCAGCGATCCGACAGGGGTCTATGGCTACACCTTC
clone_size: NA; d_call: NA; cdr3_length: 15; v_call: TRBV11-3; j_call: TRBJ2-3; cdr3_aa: CASSLDGSFTDTQYF; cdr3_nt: TGTGCCAGCAGCTTAGATGGAAGCTTCACAGATACGCAGTATTTT
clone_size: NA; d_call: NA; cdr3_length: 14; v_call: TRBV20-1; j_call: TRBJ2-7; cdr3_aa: CSAAGDLTTYEQYF; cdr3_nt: TGCAGTGCTGCAGGGGATTTGACTACCTACGAGCAGTACTTC
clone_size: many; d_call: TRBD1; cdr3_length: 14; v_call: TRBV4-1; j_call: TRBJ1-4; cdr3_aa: CASSSGTGDEKLFF; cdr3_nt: TGCGCCAGCAGTTCCGGGACAGGGGATGAAAAACTGTTTTTT
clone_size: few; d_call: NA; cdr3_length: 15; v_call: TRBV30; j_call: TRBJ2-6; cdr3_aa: CAWTRALGGANVLTF; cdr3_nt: TGTGCCTGGACGAGGGCTCTGGGGGGGGCCAACGTCCTGACTTTC
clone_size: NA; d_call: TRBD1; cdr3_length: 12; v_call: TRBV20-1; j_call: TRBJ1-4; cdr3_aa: CSASTGGEKLFF; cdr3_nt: TGCAGTGCTTCGACAGGGGGTGAAAAACTGTTTTTT
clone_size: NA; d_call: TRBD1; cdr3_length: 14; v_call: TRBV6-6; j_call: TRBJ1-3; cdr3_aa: CASKAGGVGNTIYF; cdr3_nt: TGTGCCAGCAAGGCAGGGGGCGTTGGAAACACCATATATTTT
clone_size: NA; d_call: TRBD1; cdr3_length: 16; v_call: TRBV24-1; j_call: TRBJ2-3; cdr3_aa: CATSDPGTASTDTQYF; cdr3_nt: TGTGCCACCAGTGACCCGGGGACAGCCAGCACAGATACGCAGTATTTT